This T cell receptor beta chain was captured in a study of shared clonotypes between healthy human individuals. Findings and caveats of the study: It was expected that sequencing depth would affect clonotype sharing among donors.

On this clone itself: Its antigen is not known.

Every immunoSEQ plate was one replicate of a subset's evenly spread DNA. Sorted-subset replicate PCRs used around 220 ng DNA, approximately 33,000 T cell genomes. Method: immunoSEQ multiplex PCR; TCRdb's copy keeps in-frame clones and lacks some. The data hold hundreds of thousands of clones, with 92% observed a single time. Naive-designated CD8 cells lacked CD45RO, were positively enriched for CCR7, and omitted terminally differentiated effector memory CD45RA+ cells. V dropped 0 bases and J dropped 3; count of bases not matched to a gene: 5. The CDR3 is 14 amino acids. Per the germline V gene, CDR1 is SQVTM and CDR2 is ANQGSEA.

Specimen: naive CD8+ T cells sorted from blood. The rearrangement uses TRBV29-1 and TRBJ2-7; 7 nucleotides line up with TRBD2. This TCR came from a man aged 30 to 45 in good health. The CDR3 DNA is TGCAGCGTTGAAGATCTATCTAGCGGCTACGAGCAGTACTTC. Translating it yields CSVEDLSSGYEQYF.